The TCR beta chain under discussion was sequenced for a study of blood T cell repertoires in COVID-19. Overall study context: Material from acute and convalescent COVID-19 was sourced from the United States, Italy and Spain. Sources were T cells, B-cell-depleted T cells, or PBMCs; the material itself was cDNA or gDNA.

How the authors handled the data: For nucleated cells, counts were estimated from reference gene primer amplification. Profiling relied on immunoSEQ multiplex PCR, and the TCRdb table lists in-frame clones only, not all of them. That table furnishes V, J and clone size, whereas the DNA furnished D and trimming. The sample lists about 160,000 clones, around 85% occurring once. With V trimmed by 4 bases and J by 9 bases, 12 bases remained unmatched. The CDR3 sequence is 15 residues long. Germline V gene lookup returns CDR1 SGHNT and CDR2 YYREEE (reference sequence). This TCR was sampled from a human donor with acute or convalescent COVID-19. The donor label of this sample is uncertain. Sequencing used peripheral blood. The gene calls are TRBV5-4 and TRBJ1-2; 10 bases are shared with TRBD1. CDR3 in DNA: TGTGCCAGCAGCGGGACAGGGGAAGGGCTCGAAAGCTACACCTTC. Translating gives CASSGTGEGLESYTF.